One TCR beta chain is described in this entry. Using immunoSEQ multiplex PCR, the repertoire was profiled, and TCRdb retains in-frame clones only, with some absent. The sample's table shows roughly 190,000 clones. The CDR3 is 18 amino acids. V was clipped by 0 bases and J by 1 base, with 18 bases between them. From germline, CDR1 is LGHDT and CDR2 YNNKEL (reference sequence). These data come from a study of control samples from healthy donors and cancer patients. This chain links TRBV3-1 (or the pseudogene TRBV3-2) with TRBJ1-2; D not resolved. The sample was blood. This TCR came from a woman aged 25 to 45 in good health. CDR3 sequence: CASSQEGSSRMVNYGYTF. The CDR3 DNA reads as TGTGCCAGCAGCCAAGAGGGGTCATCCAGGATGGTTAACTATGGCTACACCTTC.